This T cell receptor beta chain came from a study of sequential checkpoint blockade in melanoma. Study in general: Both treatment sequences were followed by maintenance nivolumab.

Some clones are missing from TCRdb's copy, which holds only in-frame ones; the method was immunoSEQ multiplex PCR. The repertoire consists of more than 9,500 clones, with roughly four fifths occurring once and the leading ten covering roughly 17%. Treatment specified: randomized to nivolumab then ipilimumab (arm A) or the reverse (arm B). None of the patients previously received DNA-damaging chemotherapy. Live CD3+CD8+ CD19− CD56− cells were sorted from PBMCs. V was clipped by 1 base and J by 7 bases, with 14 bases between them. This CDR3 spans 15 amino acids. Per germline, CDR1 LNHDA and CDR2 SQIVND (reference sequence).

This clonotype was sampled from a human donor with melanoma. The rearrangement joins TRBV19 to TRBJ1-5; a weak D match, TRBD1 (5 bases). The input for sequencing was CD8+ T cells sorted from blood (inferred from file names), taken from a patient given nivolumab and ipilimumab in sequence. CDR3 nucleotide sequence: TGTGCCAGTAGTATAGGGGGGGGAGTGGGCCAGCCCCAGCATTTT. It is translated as CASSIGGGVGQPQHF.